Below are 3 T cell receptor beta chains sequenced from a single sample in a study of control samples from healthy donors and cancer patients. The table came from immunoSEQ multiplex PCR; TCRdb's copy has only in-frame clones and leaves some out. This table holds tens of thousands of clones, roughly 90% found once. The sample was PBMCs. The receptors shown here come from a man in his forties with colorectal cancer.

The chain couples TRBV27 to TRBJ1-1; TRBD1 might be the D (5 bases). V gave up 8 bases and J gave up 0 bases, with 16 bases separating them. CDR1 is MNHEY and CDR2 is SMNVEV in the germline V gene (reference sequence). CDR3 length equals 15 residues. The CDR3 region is CASADPGRVNTEAFF. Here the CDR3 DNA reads TGTGCCAGCGCCGACCCCGGCAGGGTGAACACTGAAGCTTTCTTT.

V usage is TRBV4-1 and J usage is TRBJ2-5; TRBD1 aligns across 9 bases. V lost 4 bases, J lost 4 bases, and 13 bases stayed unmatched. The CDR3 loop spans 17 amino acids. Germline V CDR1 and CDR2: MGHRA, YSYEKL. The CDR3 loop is CASSRQTGTGTRETQYF. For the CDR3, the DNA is TGCGCCAGCAGCCGACAAACCGGGACAGGGACGAGAGAGACCCAGTACTTC.

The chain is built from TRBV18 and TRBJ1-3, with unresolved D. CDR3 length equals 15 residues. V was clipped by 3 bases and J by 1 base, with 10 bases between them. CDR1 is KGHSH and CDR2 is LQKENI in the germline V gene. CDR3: CASSPTPRSGNTIYF. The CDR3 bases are TGTGCCAGCTCACCCACCCCCAGGTCTGGAAACACCATATATTTT.